The T cell receptor beta chain described here comes from a study of T cell therapy after organ transplantation. In the study overall: Blood for the long-term post-therapy sample came 20 to 29 weeks after therapy.

This CDR3 contains 16 residues. V lost 4 bases, J lost 0 bases, and 13 bases lay in between. Germline V gene data show CDR1 as SGHVS and CDR2 as FNYEAQ. Notes on this clone: Its antigen remains unidentified.

Clones were sequenced by immunoSEQ multiplex PCR, and TCRdb holds only the in-frame ones, with some missing. Seen here are over 20,000 clones, less than 90% observed once, and the top ten hold 30% to 40%. Findings of the study overall: Minimal repertoire change after therapy followed marked pretherapy expansions in nonresponders. Lower pretherapy CD8 clonality went with larger post-therapy fold change.

Specified time point: 20-29 weeks after completion of therapy. The clonotype comes from a human patient who had received a solid organ transplant and had CMV disease. Some of the T cells might come from the graft donor. V gene TRBV7-6 combines with J gene TRBJ1-3; D is uncertain. This specimen was CD8+ T cells from blood, taken after autologous CMV-specific T cell therapy. CDR3 bases: TGTGCCAGCAGCTCTAACAGCTTTAGCTCTGGAAACACCATATATTTT. Translating it yields CASSSNSFSSGNTIYF.